The 23 T cell receptor beta chains reported below all come from one sample, sequenced in a study of graft-versus-host responses after intestinal transplantation. The antigens of these receptors remain unknown. The method was immunoSEQ multiplex PCR; TCRdb's version includes in-frame clones alone and lacks a portion of them. The profile shows about 110,000 clones, roughly 89% of them singletons. The material was unstimulated CD4+ T cells sorted from spleen or lymph node cells, obtained before transplant. The receptors were sampled from a human donor who was the organ donor for an intestinal transplant.

V is TRBV11-2 and J is TRBJ1-1, with D unclear. Germline-derived CDR1 and CDR2 are SGHAT and FQNNGV. V was pared by 6 bases and J by 2 bases, with 7 bases between. This CDR3 has 12 residues. The CDR3 nucleotides read TGTGCCAGCAGACAAGAAAACACTGAAGCTTTCTTT. Encoded protein: CASRQENTEAFF.

This chain uses TRBV11-2 with TRBJ1-3, with D unclear. The CDR3 consists of 13 residues. Germline-derived CDR1 and CDR2 are SGHAT and FQNNGV. Trimming removed 8 bases at V and 4 bases at J, with 12 bases between. CDR3 region: CASSDGEGNTIYF. The CDR3 DNA follows: TGTGCCAGCTCCGACGGGGAGGGAAACACCATATATTTT.

This chain connects TRBV5-1 to TRBJ2-5; D is ambiguous. The CDR3 length is 11 residues. Looked up from germline, CDR1 is SGHRS and CDR2 is YFSETQ. Trimming pared 4 bases from V and 2 bases from J, leaving 3 bases between. CDR3 nucleotides: TGCGCCAGCAGCAAACAAGAGACCCAGTACTTC. Translation: CASSKQETQYF.

The chain joins TRBV29-1 to TRBJ2-1; TRBD2 agrees at 8 bases. Germline V gene data show CDR1 as SQVTM and CDR2 as ANQGSEA. The CDR3 spans 12 residues. The J segment lost 7 bases and the V segment lost 4 bases, leaving 3 bases of the junction unmatched. This CDR3 is CSVGLAINEQFF. The CDR3 nucleotides are TGCAGCGTTGGACTAGCGATTAATGAGCAGTTCTTC.

This sequence joins TRBV11-2 and TRBJ1-2; D gene unclear. The V gene lost 6 bases and the J gene lost 7 bases, with 15 bases spanning the gap. CDR3 length: 13 residues. From germline, CDR1 is SGHAT and CDR2 FQNNGV. This CDR3 reads CASRKVGGTGYTF. As DNA, the CDR3 is TGTGCCAGCAGAAAAGTCGGAGGCACTGGCTACACCTTC.

V usage is TRBV28 and J usage is TRBJ1-4; D gene ambiguous. V shed 2 bases and J shed 8 bases, with 3 bases lying between them. The CDR3 is 11 amino acids. Germline loops: CDR1 MDHEN, CDR2 SYDVKM. The CDR3 loop reads CASSLSEKLFF. DNA for the CDR3: TGTGCCAGCAGTTTAAGCGAAAAACTGTTTTTT.

This clone was picked up a small number of times. This chain links TRBV6-6 with TRBJ1-1; D not certain. The CDR3 totals 14 residues. V lost 3 bases and J 0 bases, leaving 8 bases between the germline ends. From germline, CDR1 is MNHNY and CDR2 SVGAGI (reference sequence). DNA for the CDR3: TGTGCCAGCAGTTATCGGGAGGTGAACACTGAAGCTTTCTTT. Its translation is CASSYREVNTEAFF.

This chain joins TRBV6-1 and TRBJ1-5, with D possibly TRBD1 on 5 matching bases. V lost 7 bases and J lost 6, with 16 bases in between. The CDR3 runs to 14 residues. Germline V gene data show CDR1 as MNHNS and CDR2 as SASEGT. CDR3 sequence reads: CASTSGGRVQPQHF. The DNA for the CDR3 is TGTGCCAGCACCTCCGGGGGGAGAGTTCAGCCCCAGCATTTT.

The chain combines TRBV2 with TRBJ2-3; 7 bases are a match to TRBD1. This CDR3 has 15 residues. Per the germline V gene, CDR1 is SNHLY and CDR2 is FYNNEI. J was trimmed by 0 bases and V by 1 base; bases with no gene match: 1. CDR3 protein: CASSEDRGSTDTQYF. The CDR3 DNA follows: TGTGCCAGCAGTGAAGACAGGGGAAGCACAGATACGCAGTATTTT.

With regard to this clone: The same CDR3 also results from other DNA sequences found in this sample. The chain joins TRBV18 to TRBJ1-2, with TRBD1 matching 7 bases. V gave up 2 bases and J gave up 8 bases; unmatched junction bases: 17. CDR3 size: 17 residues. CDR1 is KGHSH and CDR2 is LQKENI in the germline V gene. CDR3 nucleotides: TGTGCCAGCTCACCAACCAGTCCCGGGACAGAGAGTAGGGGCTACACCTTC. Protein sequence: CASSPTSPGTESRGYTF.

V and J are TRBV5-4 and TRBJ2-2; 7 nucleotides align to TRBD2. V shed 4 bases, J shed 3 bases, and the junction held 6 bases outside the gene matches. This CDR3 spans 15 amino acids. Germline V gives CDR1 SGHNT, CDR2 YYREEE (reference sequence). The CDR3 protein is CASSGKRGDTGELFF. CDR3 sequence (DNA): TGTGCCAGCAGCGGTAAACGGGGGGACACCGGGGAGCTGTTTTTT.

This chain connects TRBV5-6 to TRBJ2-7; 8 positions agree with TRBD1. This CDR3 spans 14 amino acids. The germline CDR1 and CDR2 sequences are SGHDT and YYEEEE. Trimming cost V 0 bases and J 2 bases; bases outside gene matches: 1. The CDR3: CASSLDRGAYEQYF. In DNA, the CDR3 is TGTGCCAGCAGCTTGGACAGGGGGGCCTACGAGCAGTACTTC.

Here the CDR3 reads CASSDLSYEQFF. The CDR3 coding sequence is TGCGCCAGCAGTGACCTTAGTTATGAGCAGTTCTTC. The chain uses TRBV10-1 and TRBJ2-1; D ambiguous. Germline V gene sequence: CDR1 WNHNN, CDR2 SYGVQD (reference sequence). V shed 3 bases and J shed 8 bases, with 8 bases lying between them. The CDR3 totals 12 residues.

The chain employs TRBV7-2 and TRBJ1-6; D uncertain. The V gene's germline CDR1 is SGHTA and CDR2 FQGNSA. The CDR3 is 13 residues long. Trimming pared 5 bases from V and 10 bases from J, leaving 12 bases between. Here the CDR3 DNA reads TGTGCCAGCAGCCCGAGTGGGTACTCACCCCTCCACTTT. Amino acids: CASSPSGYSPLHF.

The genes are TRBV5-1 and TRBJ2-1, with 10 bases that match TRBD2. This CDR3 spans 17 amino acids. The V gene's germline CDR1 is SGHRS and CDR2 YFSETQ. V dropped 0 bases and J dropped 7; count of bases not matched to a gene: 10. The CDR3 DNA reads as TGCGCCAGCAGCTTGGGCCTACTAGCGGGACGGCGGAATGAGCAGTTCTTC. Its translation: CASSLGLLAGRRNEQFF.

V is TRBV7-2 and J is TRBJ1-1, with D unresolved. The CDR3 loop spans 13 amino acids. The V end was cut by 2 bases, the J end by 5 bases, with 9 bases between. Per the germline V gene, CDR1 is SGHTA and CDR2 is FQGNSA. CDR3 sequence reads: CASSLTSLTEAFF. CDR3 DNA sequence: TGTGCCAGCAGCTTAACATCCTTGACTGAAGCTTTCTTT.

In DNA form, the CDR3 reads TGCGCCAGCAGCCCGGACAGGGGGAATGGTAATGAAAAACTGTTTTTT. It specifies CASSPDRGNGNEKLFF. V and J are TRBV5-1 and TRBJ1-4, with 10 bases fitting TRBD1. Looked up from germline, CDR1 is SGHRS and CDR2 is YFSETQ. CDR3 length: 16 amino acids. The V gene end was trimmed by 4 bases and the J gene end by 4 bases; junction bases not matched to a gene: 7.

This chain links TRBV19 with TRBJ2-1; 14 nucleotides match TRBD2. Germline V gives CDR1 LNHDA, CDR2 SQIVND (reference sequence). The CDR3 contains 18 residues. The J segment lost 4 bases and the V segment lost 1 base, leaving 6 bases of the junction unmatched. CDR3 amino acids: CASSIGWTSGRTYNEQFF. Here the CDR3 DNA reads TGTGCCAGTAGTATAGGGTGGACTAGCGGGAGGACGTACAATGAGCAGTTCTTC.

J is TRBJ2-5 and V is TRBV29-1; 14 bases agree with TRBD2. The CDR3 is 14 amino acids. V was clipped by 7 bases and J by 5 bases; unmatched bases: 6. CDR1 SQVTM and CDR2 ANQGSEA come from the germline V gene. The CDR3 is CSGTGTSGSETQYF. In DNA form, the CDR3 reads TGCAGCGGAACCGGGACTAGCGGGAGTGAGACCCAGTACTTC.

The V gene is TRBV28, the J gene TRBJ1-5; 8 bases agree with TRBD1. There are 15 residues in the CDR3. J gave up 4 bases and V 9 bases, and 11 bases lay outside the gene matches. CDR1 MDHEN and CDR2 SYDVKM come from the germline V gene. Here the CDR3 DNA reads TGTGCCAGTCTGGGGGACAGGCTAATTAATCAGCCCCAGCATTTT. This gives the protein CASLGDRLINQPQHF.

This chain uses TRBV7-3 with TRBJ2-1; 16 nucleotides line up with TRBD2. Trimming removed 5 bases from V and 2 bases from J; junction bases left unmatched: 6. This CDR3 is 18 amino acids long. Germline CDR1 SGHTA, CDR2 FQGTGA. The CDR3 DNA is TGTGCCAGCAGCAAAGGGACTAGCGGGAGGGCCCCCTACAATGAGCAGTTCTTC. This gives the protein CASSKGTSGRAPYNEQFF.

This chain links TRBV19 with TRBJ2-1, with TRBD2 identical over 8 bases. Trimming cost V 8 bases and J 8 bases; bases outside gene matches: 14. Looked up from germline, CDR1 is LNHDA and CDR2 is SQIVND (reference sequence). The CDR3 sequence is 15 residues long. This chain's CDR3 is CASSYSGTSPYEQFF. CDR3 in DNA: TGTGCCAGTTCATACTCCGGGACTAGTCCGTATGAGCAGTTCTTC.

This clone was picked up a small number of times. The V call is TRBV18, the J call TRBJ1-4; D is ambiguous. V was trimmed by 6 bases and J by 5 bases, leaving 10 bases between them. CDR3 size: 13 residues. CDR1 is KGHSH and CDR2 is LQKENI in the germline V gene. The CDR3 region is CASSAGRNEKLFF. As DNA, the CDR3 is TGTGCCAGCTCGGCAGGAAGAAATGAAAAACTGTTTTTT. The whole variable domain, remainder taken from reference TRBV18 and TRBJ1-4, is NAGVMQNPRHLVRRRGQEARLRCSPMKGHSHVYWYRQLPEEGLKFMVYLQKENIIDESGMPKERFSAEFPKEGPSILRIQQVVRGDSAAYFCASSAGRNEKLFFGSGTQLSVL.